This T cell receptor beta chain was sequenced for a study of blood T cell repertoires in COVID-19. The CDR3 has 16 amino acids. Trimming removed 7 bases from V and 0 bases from J; junction bases left unmatched: 10. CDR1 WSHSY and CDR2 SAAADI come from the germline V gene. The assay was immunoSEQ multiplex PCR, and TCRdb's table has in-frame clones only and misses some. Here the sample spans under 200,000 clones, around 89% being singletons. The sequence was obtained from a man aged 45-60 years who had recovered from COVID-19. The sample consisted of peripheral blood. The chain is built from TRBV10-2 and TRBJ2-3; TRBD2 matches at 7 bases. The CDR3 DNA follows: TGCGCCAGCACCCACGGGAGGATTTCTAGCACAGATACGCAGTATTTT. It codes for CASTHGRISSTDTQYF.